This TCR beta chain was identified in a study of blood T cell repertoires in COVID-19. The CDR3 is 17 residues long. The germline CDR1 and CDR2 sequences are SGHAT and FQNNGV. Trimming cost V 1 base and J 7 bases; bases outside gene matches: 10. Using immunoSEQ multiplex PCR, the repertoire was profiled, and TCRdb retains in-frame clones only, with some absent. The data hold about 280,000 clones, with 75% to 90% observed a single time. The sample comprised PBMCs or T cells enriched from blood (not recorded which). The chain has TRBV11-2 and TRBJ1-6; 7 bases are a match to TRBD1. This clonotype originated in a woman aged 45 to 65 who had recovered from COVID-19. The chain's CDR3 is CASSLAAGGFWNSPLHF. CDR3 sequence (DNA): TGTGCCAGCAGCTTAGCGGCAGGGGGATTTTGGAATTCACCCCTCCACTTT.